These T cell receptor beta chains were read from a single sample in a study of T-cell reconstitution after alpha-beta-depleted transplantation in children. TCRdb independently ran MiXCR on the PCR reads; one entry per CDR3 protein. The repertoire consists of 610,000 or so distinct CDR3 sequences, with roughly 30% occurring once and the leading ten covering under 45%. Material: PBMCs, obtained before TCRalphabeta/CD19-depleted stem cell transplant. The receptors were gathered from a boy under two years old with Wiskott-Aldrich syndrome, due to receive a stem cell transplant. CDR3s include the opening cysteine and the closing phenylalanine or tryptophan. The D gene is left open where the match is weak. Clone sizes are given selectively: once, few, many, or a class where the clone is expanded.

cdr3_aa: CATSRDPSQNTGELFF
cdr3_nt: TGTGCCACCAGCAGAGATCCAAGCCAGAACACCGGGGAGCTGTTTTTT
clone_size: .
v_call: TRBV15
d_call: .
j_call: TRBJ2-2

cdr3_aa: CASSLGVTGYEQYF
cdr3_nt: TGTGCCAGCAGCTTAGGGGTCACTGGCTACGAGCAGTACTTC
clone_size: .
v_call: TRBV7-2
d_call: .
j_call: TRBJ2-7

cdr3_aa: CSAFGTSGVQETQYF
cdr3_nt: TGCAGTGCTTTCGGGACTAGCGGGGTCCAAGAGACCCAGTACTTC
clone_size: .
v_call: TRBV20-1
d_call: TRBD2
j_call: TRBJ2-5

cdr3_aa: CSARYGSSYNEQFF
cdr3_nt: TGCAGTGCTAGGTACGGTAGCTCCTACAATGAGCAGTTCTTC
clone_size: few
v_call: TRBV20-1
d_call: .
j_call: TRBJ2-1

cdr3_aa: CATRGGRGTQYF
cdr3_nt: TGTGCCACAAGAGGGGGGCGCGGGACCCAGTACTTC
clone_size: few
v_call: TRBV27
d_call: .
j_call: TRBJ2-5

cdr3_aa: CATSDSIAGGDNEQFF
cdr3_nt: TGTGCCACCAGTGATTCTATAGCGGGAGGGGACAATGAGCAGTTCTTC
clone_size: .
v_call: TRBV24-1
d_call: TRBD2
j_call: TRBJ2-1

cdr3_aa: CATSDPNPSSGNYNEQFF
cdr3_nt: TGTGCCACCAGTGACCCCAACCCCTCTAGCGGGAACTACAATGAGCAGTTCTTC
clone_size: .
v_call: TRBV24-1
d_call: TRBD2
j_call: TRBJ2-1

cdr3_aa: CASSRPNRLAGEGDTQYF
cdr3_nt: TGTGCCAGCAGCCGACCAAACAGGCTAGCAGGCGAGGGAGATACGCAGTATTTT
clone_size: .
v_call: TRBV11-2
d_call: .
j_call: TRBJ2-3

cdr3_aa: CASSRPGQGDEQYF
cdr3_nt: TGCGCCAGCAGCAGGCCGGGACAGGGAGACGAGCAGTACTTC
clone_size: .
v_call: TRBV5-1
d_call: TRBD1
j_call: TRBJ2-7

cdr3_aa: CSASREGPTGELFF
cdr3_nt: TGCAGTGCTAGTAGGGAGGGCCCAACCGGGGAGCTGTTTTTT
clone_size: .
v_call: TRBV20-1
d_call: TRBD2
j_call: TRBJ2-2

cdr3_aa: CASSLEPRGSYEQYF
cdr3_nt: TGTGCCAGCAGTTTAGAGCCCAGAGGCTCCTACGAGCAGTACTTC
clone_size: few
v_call: TRBV27
d_call: .
j_call: TRBJ2-7

cdr3_aa: CASSQEDLSYEQYF
cdr3_nt: TGTGCCAGCAGCCAAGAAGACCTATCCTACGAGCAGTACTTC
clone_size: few
v_call: TRBV4-2
d_call: .
j_call: TRBJ2-7

cdr3_aa: CAGSERSNQPQHF
cdr3_nt: TGTGCCGGGTCGGAACGGAGCAATCAGCCCCAGCATTTT
clone_size: .
v_call: TRBV2
d_call: .
j_call: TRBJ1-5

cdr3_aa: CSVGSIQETQYF
cdr3_nt: TGCAGCGTTGGTTCAATCCAAGAGACCCAGTACTTC
clone_size: .
v_call: TRBV29-1
d_call: .
j_call: TRBJ2-5

cdr3_aa: CASTSTSGRTGELFF
cdr3_nt: TGTGCCAGCACCTCCACTAGCGGGAGAACCGGGGAGCTGTTTTTT
clone_size: .
v_call: TRBV28
d_call: TRBD2
j_call: TRBJ2-2

cdr3_aa: CSARAVPNSPLHF
cdr3_nt: TGCAGTGCTAGGGCGGTGCCGAATTCACCCCTCCACTTT
clone_size: few
v_call: TRBV20-1
d_call: .
j_call: TRBJ1-6

cdr3_aa: CASRFLAGANEQFF
cdr3_nt: TGCGCCAGCAGATTTCTAGCGGGAGCCAATGAGCAGTTCTTC
clone_size: few
v_call: TRBV5-1
d_call: TRBD2
j_call: TRBJ2-1

cdr3_aa: CSAHRRGPRGRETQYF
cdr3_nt: TGCAGTGCTCATCGGAGGGGGCCCCGAGGTCGGGAGACCCAGTACTTC
clone_size: few
v_call: TRBV20-1
d_call: .
j_call: TRBJ2-5

cdr3_aa: CASSLERGMGDSPLHF
cdr3_nt: TGTGCCAGCAGTTTGGAGAGGGGAATGGGGGATTCACCCCTCCACTTT
clone_size: few
v_call: TRBV12-3/TRBV12-4
d_call: .
j_call: TRBJ1-6

cdr3_aa: CASSLDGLVITDTQYF
cdr3_nt: TGCGCCAGCAGCTTGGACGGACTGGTGATAACGGATACGCAGTATTTT
clone_size: .
v_call: TRBV5-1
d_call: .
j_call: TRBJ2-3

cdr3_aa: CASSRGLGDEQYF
cdr3_nt: TGCGCCAGCAGCAGGGGACTGGGAGACGAGCAGTACTTC
clone_size: .
v_call: TRBV5-1
d_call: .
j_call: TRBJ2-7

cdr3_aa: CAISESPPTLAEEQYF
cdr3_nt: TGTGCCATCAGTGAGAGCCCCCCTACTCTAGCGGAGGAGCAGTACTTC
clone_size: .
v_call: TRBV10-3
d_call: TRBD2
j_call: TRBJ2-7

cdr3_aa: CASSLWARSAQHF
cdr3_nt: TGTGCCAGCAGTTTATGGGCCCGATCAGCCCAGCATTTT
clone_size: .
v_call: TRBV27
d_call: .
j_call: TRBJ1-5

cdr3_aa: CSARDAAGSSYEQYF
cdr3_nt: TGCAGTGCTAGAGATGCTGCAGGGAGCTCCTACGAGCAGTACTTC
clone_size: few
v_call: TRBV20-1
d_call: .
j_call: TRBJ2-7

cdr3_aa: CASSGASTYNEQFF
cdr3_nt: TGTGCCAGCAGCGGGGCTAGTACCTACAATGAGCAGTTCTTC
clone_size: few
v_call: TRBV11-2
d_call: .
j_call: TRBJ2-1

cdr3_aa: CASSLGQAGQPQHF
cdr3_nt: TGTGCCAGCAGCCTGGGACAGGCCGGTCAGCCCCAGCATTTT
clone_size: few
v_call: TRBV7-9
d_call: TRBD1
j_call: TRBJ1-5

cdr3_aa: CASSYRGGANEKLFF
cdr3_nt: TGTGCCAGCAGTTACAGGGGTGGGGCTAATGAAAAACTGTTTTTT
clone_size: few
v_call: TRBV12-3/TRBV12-4
d_call: TRBD1
j_call: TRBJ1-4

cdr3_aa: CSARLGQVVPTEAFF
cdr3_nt: TGCAGTGCTAGGCTAGGACAGGTCGTCCCCACTGAAGCTTTCTTT
clone_size: few
v_call: TRBV20-1
d_call: TRBD1
j_call: TRBJ1-1

cdr3_aa: CASSLVVGRPLQETQYF
cdr3_nt: TGTGCCAGCAGTTTAGTGGTCGGGAGACCTCTCCAAGAGACCCAGTACTTC
clone_size: .
v_call: TRBV12-3/TRBV12-4
d_call: .
j_call: TRBJ2-5

cdr3_aa: CASSGGQGWYGYTF
cdr3_nt: TGTGCCAGCAGTGGCGGACAGGGCTGGTATGGCTACACCTTC
clone_size: .
v_call: TRBV12-3/TRBV12-4
d_call: TRBD1
j_call: TRBJ1-2

cdr3_aa: CASSAGRPSQETQYF
cdr3_nt: TGCGCCAGCAGCGCGGGACGTCCCAGCCAAGAGACCCAGTACTTC
clone_size: .
v_call: TRBV5-1
d_call: .
j_call: TRBJ2-5

cdr3_aa: CASGGRGSYEQYF
cdr3_nt: TGTGCCAGCGGGGGGAGGGGGTCCTACGAGCAGTACTTC
clone_size: .
v_call: TRBV2
d_call: .
j_call: TRBJ2-7

cdr3_aa: CSAGRGQTGYTF
cdr3_nt: TGCAGTGCGGGAAGAGGTCAAACCGGCTACACCTTC
clone_size: .
v_call: TRBV20-1
d_call: .
j_call: TRBJ1-2

cdr3_aa: CAVALRQGFYGYTF
cdr3_nt: TGTGCCGTAGCCCTACGACAGGGTTTCTATGGCTACACCTTC
clone_size: few
v_call: TRBV30
d_call: TRBD1
j_call: TRBJ1-2

cdr3_aa: CAISGTDSARELFF
cdr3_nt: TGTGCCATCTCCGGGACCGATAGTGCCCGGGAGCTGTTTTTT
clone_size: few
v_call: TRBV10-3
d_call: .
j_call: TRBJ2-2

cdr3_aa: CSTRTVPNTEAFF
cdr3_nt: TGCAGCACGAGGACAGTACCGAACACTGAAGCTTTCTTT
clone_size: .
v_call: TRBV29-1
d_call: .
j_call: TRBJ1-1

cdr3_aa: CASSPQGPISYEQYF
cdr3_nt: TGTGCCAGCAGCCCGCAGGGTCCCATATCCTACGAGCAGTACTTC
clone_size: .
v_call: TRBV7-2
d_call: .
j_call: TRBJ2-7

cdr3_aa: CASSPGTSGRIYEQFF
cdr3_nt: TGTGCCAGTAGTCCCGGGACTAGCGGGAGAATTTATGAGCAGTTCTTC
clone_size: .
v_call: TRBV19
d_call: TRBD2
j_call: TRBJ2-1

cdr3_aa: CSARPSAGGLQYEQFF
cdr3_nt: TGCAGTGCTAGACCTTCGGCGGGAGGGTTACAATATGAGCAGTTCTTC
clone_size: .
v_call: TRBV20-1
d_call: TRBD2
j_call: TRBJ2-1

cdr3_aa: CASSLGAQDRGPEQYF
cdr3_nt: TGTGCCAGCAGTTTGGGTGCCCAAGATCGGGGTCCCGAGCAGTACTTC
clone_size: .
v_call: TRBV12-3/TRBV12-4
d_call: .
j_call: TRBJ2-7

cdr3_aa: CASSPGPGGIQYF
cdr3_nt: TGTGCCAGCAGTCCGGGCCCTGGGGGCATTCAGTACTTC
clone_size: .
v_call: TRBV6-6
d_call: .
j_call: TRBJ2-4

cdr3_aa: CASSQDSRLAGVFSYNEQFF
cdr3_nt: TGTGCCAGCAGCCAAGATTCAAGACTAGCGGGAGTGTTCTCCTACAATGAGCAGTTCTTC
clone_size: few
v_call: TRBV3-1
d_call: TRBD2
j_call: TRBJ2-1

cdr3_aa: CASSLRRDWSTDTQYF
cdr3_nt: TGCGCCAGCAGCTTACGAAGGGACTGGAGCACAGATACGCAGTATTTT
clone_size: .
v_call: TRBV5-1
d_call: .
j_call: TRBJ2-3

cdr3_aa: CSAGTLYEQYF
cdr3_nt: TGCAGTGCTGGGACCCTATACGAGCAGTACTTC
clone_size: few
v_call: TRBV20-1
d_call: .
j_call: TRBJ2-7

cdr3_aa: CATSRDPGGLSGNIQYF
cdr3_nt: TGTGCCACCAGCAGAGACCCGGGGGGCTTGTCCGGAAACATTCAGTACTTC
clone_size: few
v_call: TRBV15
d_call: .
j_call: TRBJ2-4

cdr3_aa: CATSDPDSSEQYF
cdr3_nt: TGTGCCACCAGTGACCCGGACAGCTCCGAGCAGTACTTC
clone_size: .
v_call: TRBV24-1
d_call: .
j_call: TRBJ2-7

cdr3_aa: CSVTGGAGDTQYF
cdr3_nt: TGCAGCGTAACAGGGGGCGCAGGAGATACGCAGTATTTT
clone_size: .
v_call: TRBV29-1
d_call: TRBD1
j_call: TRBJ2-3

cdr3_aa: CASSPIVVANTGELFF
cdr3_nt: TGCGCCAGCAGCCCCATCGTGGTCGCGAACACCGGGGAGCTGTTTTTT
clone_size: few
v_call: TRBV5-1
d_call: .
j_call: TRBJ2-2

cdr3_aa: CASSFMGVVLNTGELFF
cdr3_nt: TGCGCCAGCAGCTTTATGGGAGTAGTCTTGAACACCGGGGAGCTGTTTTTT
clone_size: few
v_call: TRBV5-1
d_call: .
j_call: TRBJ2-2

cdr3_aa: CASIGQPNQPQHF
cdr3_nt: TGTGCCAGCATCGGCCAGCCCAATCAGCCCCAGCATTTT
clone_size: .
v_call: TRBV6-6
d_call: .
j_call: TRBJ1-5

cdr3_aa: CSARVEGTNTEAFF
cdr3_nt: TGCAGTGCTAGAGTAGAGGGGACGAACACTGAAGCTTTCTTT
clone_size: few
v_call: TRBV20-1
d_call: .
j_call: TRBJ1-1

cdr3_aa: CASSLVLPGQGALSYEQYF
cdr3_nt: TGCGCCAGCAGCTTGGTCCTTCCCGGACAGGGTGCTCTCTCCTACGAGCAGTACTTC
clone_size: .
v_call: TRBV5-1
d_call: TRBD1
j_call: TRBJ2-7

cdr3_aa: CSAREGSSSYYEQYF
cdr3_nt: TGCAGTGCTAGAGAAGGGAGCAGTAGTTACTACGAGCAGTACTTC
clone_size: .
v_call: TRBV20-1
d_call: .
j_call: TRBJ2-7